A single sample gave rise to the 23 T cell receptor beta chains below, sequenced in a study of T cell clonality in common variable immunodeficiency. The method was immunoSEQ multiplex PCR; TCRdb's version includes in-frame clones alone and lacks a portion of them. The sample has approximately 40,000 clones, none seen only once; the top ten hold roughly a tenth. Sequenced material: peripheral blood mononuclear cells. The receptors originated from a person aged 18 to 75 in good health.

In its sample, this clone was seen many times. Read coverage stops 3 residues before the CDR3 terminus; the germline J gene supplies the remainder. V gene TRBV20-1 combines with J gene TRBJ2-5, with 8 bases fitting TRBD2. The CDR3 is 17 residues long. Germline CDR1 reads DFQATT; CDR2 reads SNEGSKA (reference sequence). The CDR3 region is CSASPLLLADRSRTQYF. The sequenced part of the CDR3 DNA is TGCAGTGCTAGCCCTCTCCTACTAGCGGATAGGTCGAGAACC.

This clone showed up many times. The observed sequence ends 3 residues before the CDR3 terminus, with the missing tail filled in from the germline J gene. This sequence joins TRBV6-2 or TRBV6-3 and TRBJ2-7; a weak D match, TRBD1 (6 bases). V lost 5 bases and J 1 base, leaving 9 bases between the germline ends. CDR3 length: 13 amino acids. Germline CDR1 is MNHEY and CDR2 is SVGEGT. The chain's CDR3 is CASSAQGSYEQYF. CDR3 DNA, as far as it was read: TGTGCCAGCAGTGCACAGGGTTCCTACGAG.

This clone appeared a few times. With the read ending 3 residues before the CDR3 end, the germline J gene is used to fill in that end. Other nucleotide sequences from this sample produce the same CDR3. V usage is TRBV20-1 and J usage is TRBJ2-1; 9 bases fit TRBD2. This CDR3 region has 19 residues. The trim removed 4 bases at V and 0 bases at J, leaving 16 bases unmatched. Germline V gene lookup returns CDR1 DFQATT and CDR2 SNEGSKA (reference sequence). CDR3 DNA, as far as it was read: TGCAGTGCTACCCCCCCTTCCCTGAGCGGGAGGTCCTCCTACAATGAG. Translation gives CSATPPSLSGRSSYNE. The complete CDR3 reads CSATPPSLSGRSSYNEQFF.

Turning to this clone: The read comes to an end 3 residues before the CDR3 does, leaving the germline J gene to fill in the end. The rearrangement links TRBV19 to TRBJ1-4; 9 nucleotides line up with TRBD1. Germline CDR1 is LNHDA and CDR2 is SQIVND (reference sequence). This CDR3 spans 14 amino acids. Trimming took 4 bases from V and 3 from J; bases not matched to a gene: 0. The CDR3 protein is CASSRTGANEKLFF. The part of the CDR3 DNA that was read is TGTGCCAGTAGTAGGACAGGGGCTAATGAAAAA.

The sample holds many counts of this clone. The chain's CDR3 is CASSYPQGAYGYTF. CDR3 DNA, as far as it was read: TGTGCCAGCAGTTATCCTCAGGGGGCCTATGGC. The V call is TRBV6-2 or TRBV6-3, the J call TRBJ1-2, with 8 nucleotides matching TRBD1. Read coverage stops 3 residues before the CDR3 terminus; the germline J gene supplies the remainder. Germline V gene sequence: CDR1 MNHEY, CDR2 SVGEGT. The CDR3 has 14 amino acids. V shed 3 bases, J shed 4 bases, and the junction held 4 bases outside the gene matches.

In this sample, this clone turned up a few times. The DNA ends 3 residues before the CDR3 does, and the rest of the CDR3 is filled in from the germline J gene. The chain combines TRBV11-1 with TRBJ1-1; D is ambiguous. The CDR3 totals 13 residues. V was shortened by 5 bases and J by 3 bases, with 10 bases between the two germline ends. CDR1 and CDR2 from the germline V gene are SGHAT and FQDESV (reference sequence). Partial CDR3 DNA: TGTGCCAGCAGCGGCGGCAGTCACACTGAA. Translated: CASSGGSHTE. The entire CDR3 is CASSGGSHTEAFF.

This clone came up many times. The read terminates 3 residues before the CDR3 end, so the remaining end is supplied by the germline J gene. The chain carries TRBV4-1 and TRBJ1-2; TRBD1 agrees at 7 bases. The germline V gene has CDR1 MGHRA and CDR2 YSYEKL. The CDR3 sequence is 17 residues long. V gave up 0 bases and J gave up 3 bases; unmatched junction bases: 10. CDR3 amino acids: CASSQDYQGVEDYGYTF. The CDR3 DNA, read in part, is TGCGCCAGCAGCCAAGACTATCAGGGGGTGGAGGACTATGGC.

A note on this clone: The CDR3 end lies 3 residues beyond the end of the read and is filled in from the germline J gene. The chain has TRBV19 and TRBJ1-3, with 7 bases matching TRBD1. Germline V CDR1 and CDR2: LNHDA, SQIVND (reference sequence). The CDR3 loop spans 18 amino acids. Germline trimming cut 6 bases from V and 3 bases from J; bases unmatched to any gene: 17. The part of the CDR3 DNA that was read is TGTGCCAGTAGCGCCCCGCGACAGGGAAGGATGGTTGGAAACACC. Translated, it gives CASSAPRQGRMVGNT. The whole CDR3 protein is CASSAPRQGRMVGNTIYF.

There are a few counts of this clone. Read coverage stops 3 residues before the CDR3 terminus; the germline J gene supplies the remainder. This sequence joins TRBV7-3 and TRBJ1-2, with D possibly matching TRBD1 (6 bases). The CDR3 runs 13 residues. Per germline, CDR1 SGHTA and CDR2 FQGTGA. The CDR3 DNA, read in part, is TGTGCCAGCAGCTTCCACGGGGACAATGAC. Its translation: CASSFHGDND. The full CDR3 protein is CASSFHGDNDYTF.

Ten or more counts support this clone. The read falls 3 residues short of the CDR3 end, and the missing part is taken from the germline J gene. V gene TRBV29-1 combines with J gene TRBJ2-5; 9 positions match TRBD1. The CDR3 loop spans 15 amino acids. With 2 bases clipped from V and 5 bases from J, the junction kept 9 bases outside the gene matches. Germline V gene data show CDR1 as SQVTM and CDR2 as ANQGSEA. CDR3 DNA, as far as it was read: TGCAGCGTTGAAATAAACAGGGGGCAGGCGGAGACC. Translated: CSVEINRGQAET. The CDR3 reads in full as CSVEINRGQAETQYF.

On this clone itself: The CDR3 is cut off 3 residues early in the read; its end comes from the germline J gene. The chain recombines TRBV7-9 with TRBJ2-1; D gene unclear. V lost 7 bases and J 5 bases, leaving 9 bases between the germline ends. Germline V gene data show CDR1 as SEHNR and CDR2 as FQNEAQ (reference sequence). The length of the CDR3 is 12 residues. Incomplete CDR3 DNA: TGTGCCAGCATCGGTTCGGACAATGAG. This codes for CASIGSDNE. The CDR3 reads in full as CASIGSDNEQFF.

The sample holds many counts of this clone. The read is 3 residues too short to cover the CDR3 end, so that end is filled in from the germline J gene. The rearrangement uses TRBV7-2 and TRBJ2-3, with 9 bases fitting TRBD1. With V trimmed by 0 bases and J by 4 bases, 5 bases remained unmatched. The CDR3 is made up of 16 amino acids. CDR1 is SGHTA and CDR2 is FQGNSA in the germline V gene. The covered CDR3 bases are TGTGCCAGCAGCTTAGCGACAGGGGGTAGGGCAGATACG. Translated: CASSLATGGRADT. From start to end, the CDR3 is CASSLATGGRADTQYF.

This clone appeared many times. The CDR3 is cut off 3 residues early in the read; its end comes from the germline J gene. V and J are TRBV19 and TRBJ2-7; the D gene is possibly TRBD1 (5 bases). Germline V gene data show CDR1 as LNHDA and CDR2 as SQIVND (reference sequence). V was trimmed by 2 bases and J by 6 bases, leaving 8 bases between them. The CDR3 loop spans 12 amino acids. CDR3 DNA (partial): TGTGCCAGTAGTATACTTAGGGGCGAG. Translation gives CASSILRGE. The full CDR3 protein reads CASSILRGEQYF.

This clone has at least ten counts. The read ends 3 residues before the CDR3 terminus; that terminus is restored from the germline J gene. V usage is TRBV10-1 and J usage is TRBJ2-1; D not certain. Trimming pared 2 bases from V and 0 bases from J, leaving 8 bases between. Germline CDR1 is WNHNN and CDR2 is SYGVQD (reference sequence). The CDR3 is made up of 15 amino acids. The CDR3 region is CASSEAASSYNEQFF. The sequenced part of the CDR3 DNA is TGCGCCAGCAGTGAGGCGGCTAGCTCCTACAATGAG.

This clone was observed many times. The missing CDR3 end, 3 residues past where the read stops, is filled in from the germline J gene. This chain connects TRBV2 to TRBJ1-1; D is unresolved. CDR1 and CDR2 (germline): SNHLY, FYNNEI. The CDR3 extends over 13 amino acids. CDR3 bases read: TGTGCCAGCAGTGCTGAGGGCGGGAGTAGG. It is translated as CASSAEGGSR. The full CDR3 sequence reads CASSAEGGSRAFF.

Many counts were recorded for this clone. The CDR3 end lies 3 residues beyond the end of the read and is filled in from the germline J gene. The V gene is TRBV7-8, the J gene TRBJ1-4, with TRBD1 identical over 9 bases. V trimming: 5 bases; J trimming: 3 bases; junction bases outside the gene matches: 4. CDR3 length equals 15 residues. Germline V gene data show CDR1 as SGHVS and CDR2 as FQNEAQ. CDR3 residues: CASSPRTGANEKLFF. Incomplete CDR3 DNA: TGTGCCAGCAGCCCAAGGACAGGGGCTAATGAAAAA.

Ten or more counts support this clone. The read falls 3 residues short of the CDR3 end, and the missing part is taken from the germline J gene. The chain couples TRBV23-1 to TRBJ2-3, with a weak D call TRBD2 (6 bases). TRBV23-1 is noted as an ORF with a role that remains uncertain. V dropped 3 bases and J dropped 4 bases, with 23 bases sitting between them. This CDR3 region has 18 residues. CDR3 sequence reads: CASSQHPFSGGEADTQYF. The sequenced CDR3 bases are TGCGCCAGCAGTCAGCACCCTTTTTCGGGCGGGGAGGCAGATACG.

In this sample, this clone turned up many times. The read halts 3 residues ahead of the CDR3 end, with the missing end drawn from the germline J gene. The chain carries TRBV18 and TRBJ2-1, with 10 bases lining up with TRBD1. V lost 0 bases and J lost 4; bases outside the gene matches: 0. The germline V gene has CDR1 KGHSH and CDR2 LQKENI. The CDR3 length is 15 residues. The chain's CDR3 is CASSPPGQGYNEQFF. The part of the CDR3 DNA that was read is TGTGCCAGCTCACCACCGGGACAGGGGTACAATGAG. Looking up the rest from reference TRBV18 and TRBJ2-1 gives the full variable domain: NAGVMQNPRHLVRRRGQEARLRCSPMKGHSHVYWYRQLPEEGLKFMVYLQKENIIDESGMPKERFSAEFPKEGPSILRIQQVVRGDSAAYFCASSPPGQGYNEQFFGPGTRLTVL.

This clone was observed at least ten times. The read is 3 residues too short to cover the CDR3 end, so that end is filled in from the germline J gene. This chain links TRBV5-1 with TRBJ2-2; TRBD2 matches 7 bases. V lost 5 bases, J lost 3 bases, and 4 bases stayed unmatched. The CDR3 length is 14 residues. The germline CDR1 and CDR2 sequences are SGHRS and YFSETQ. The CDR3 bases that were read are TGCGCCAGCAGGAGGGGAGGGGACACCGGGGAG. It codes for CASRRGGDTGE. The entire CDR3 protein is CASRRGGDTGELFF.

Many counts were recorded for this clone. With the read ending 3 residues before the CDR3 end, the germline J gene is used to fill in that end. The V gene is TRBV19, the J gene TRBJ1-4, with 8 bases that match TRBD1. Losses at the gene ends were 8 bases for V and 3 bases for J; bases not matched to a gene: 5. From germline, CDR1 is LNHDA and CDR2 SQIVND (reference sequence). This CDR3 is built from 14 residues. The CDR3: CASGQGRANEKLFF. CDR3 DNA, as far as it was read: TGTGCCAGTGGACAGGGTAGGGCTAATGAAAAA. Full variable domain (outside the CDR3, taken from reference TRBV19 and TRBJ1-4): DGGITQSPKYLFRKEGQNVTLSCEQNLNHDAMYWYRQDPGQGLRLIYYSQIVNDFQKGDIAEGYSVSREKKESFPLTVTSAQKNPTAFYLCASGQGRANEKLFFGSGTQLSVL.

This clone came up many times. The read falls 3 residues short of the CDR3 end, and the missing part is taken from the germline J gene. V gene TRBV4-1 combines with J gene TRBJ2-3, with 9 nucleotides matching TRBD2. The J segment lost 3 bases and the V segment lost 3 bases, leaving 7 bases of the junction unmatched. This CDR3 is 16 amino acids long. Germline V gives CDR1 MGHRA, CDR2 YSYEKL. This chain's CDR3 is CASSQIAGVRTDTQYF. The sequenced part of the CDR3 DNA is TGCGCCAGCAGCCAGATAGCGGGAGTCAGGACAGATACG.

This clone showed up many times. The read ends 3 residues before the CDR3 terminus; that terminus is restored from the germline J gene. The chain has TRBV7-2 and TRBJ1-4; D is undetermined. Trimming removed 8 bases from V and 0 bases from J, with 7 bases in between. The CDR3 contains 13 residues. Germline CDR1 is SGHTA and CDR2 is FQGNSA. The CDR3 bases that were read are TGTGCCAGCGCCGGGGCAACTAATGAAAAA. Translation: CASAGATNEK. The full CDR3 reads CASAGATNEKLFF.

Comment on this clone: The CDR3 end is not reached by the read, which stops 3 residues before it; the germline J gene fills it in. This sequence joins TRBV20-1 and TRBJ1-2; D is possibly TRBD1 (6 bases). Germline CDR1 DFQATT, CDR2 SNEGSKA (reference sequence). This CDR3 is built from 15 residues. The sequenced part of the CDR3 DNA is TGCAGTGCTGCAGGGACAACAGGGACCACAGATACC. Translation gives CSAAGTTGTTDT. The entire CDR3 reads CSAAGTTGTTDTYTF.